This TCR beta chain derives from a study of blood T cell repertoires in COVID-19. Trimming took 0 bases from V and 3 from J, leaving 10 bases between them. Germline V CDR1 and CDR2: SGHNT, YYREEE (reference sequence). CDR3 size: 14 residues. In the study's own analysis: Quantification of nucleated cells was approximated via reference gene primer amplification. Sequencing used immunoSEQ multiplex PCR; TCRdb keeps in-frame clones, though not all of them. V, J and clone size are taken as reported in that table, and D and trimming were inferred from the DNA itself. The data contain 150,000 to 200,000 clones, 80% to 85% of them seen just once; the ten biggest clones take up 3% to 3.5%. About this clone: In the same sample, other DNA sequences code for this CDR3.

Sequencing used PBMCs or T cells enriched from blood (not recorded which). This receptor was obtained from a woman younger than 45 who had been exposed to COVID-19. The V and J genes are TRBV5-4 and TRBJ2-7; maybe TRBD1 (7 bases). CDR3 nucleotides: TGTGCCAGCAGCTTGGGGCAGGGGGGCTACGAGCAGTACTTC. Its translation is CASSLGQGGYEQYF.